The 16 T cell receptor beta chains in this list originate from one sample, sequenced in a study of cytomegalovirus exposure and HLA in healthy donors. The PCR contained 60 Vbeta and 13 Jbeta primers. TCRdb's copy holds only in-frame clones and misses some; the assay was immunoSEQ multiplex PCR. The sample consists of some 89,000 clones, roughly 85% of them appearing once. Material: PBMCs. The receptors stem from a man aged 35 to 55 in good health and CMV-seropositive.

This chain uses TRBV18 with TRBJ1-1; D gene unclear. The CDR3 runs to 14 residues. Germline-derived CDR1 and CDR2 are KGHSH and LQKENI. V was shortened by 1 base and J by 3 bases, with 9 bases between the two germline ends. CDR3 residues: CASSPRALDTEAFF. The CDR3 DNA reads TGTGCCAGCTCACCACGAGCACTAGACACTGAAGCTTTCTTT.

The V call is TRBV27, the J call TRBJ2-2; TRBD1 matches 11 bases. This CDR3 comprises 15 residues. V lost 3 bases to trimming and J lost 5 bases; unmatched junction nucleotides: 2. Germline assignment: CDR1 MNHEY and CDR2 SMNVEV (reference sequence). CDR3 sequence reads: CASSLGTGGTGELFF. CDR3 coding DNA: TGTGCCAGCAGTTTGGGGACAGGGGGGACCGGGGAGCTGTTTTTT.

The chain uses TRBV19 and TRBJ2-5, with 9 bases aligning to TRBD2. Germline trimming cut 5 bases from V and 5 bases from J; bases unmatched to any gene: 6. Germline V gene data show CDR1 as LNHDA and CDR2 as SQIVND (reference sequence). The CDR3 is made up of 14 amino acids. CDR3 sequence (DNA): TGTGCCAGTAGTTTAGCGGGAGTGGGTGAGACCCAGTACTTC. This codes for CASSLAGVGETQYF.

This sequence joins TRBV4-1 and TRBJ2-1, with 14 positions matching TRBD2. V was pared by 4 bases and J by 7 bases, with 9 bases of the junction left unmatched. CDR3 length equals 17 residues. CDR1 is MGHRA and CDR2 is YSYEKL in the germline V gene. The CDR3 reads CASSLSRGTSGSNEQFF. DNA of the CDR3: TGCGCCAGCAGCCTTTCAAGGGGGACTAGCGGGAGTAATGAGCAGTTCTTC.

V usage is TRBV5-1 and J usage is TRBJ2-5; 8 nucleotides line up with TRBD2. There are 16 residues in the CDR3. J gave up 1 base and V 0 bases, and 5 bases lay outside the gene matches. Germline V gives CDR1 SGHRS, CDR2 YFSETQ. The chain's CDR3 is CASSLAPAGVQETQYF. CDR3 nucleotides: TGCGCCAGCAGCTTGGCCCCAGCGGGAGTCCAAGAGACCCAGTACTTC. The full variable domain, in which reference TRBV5-1 and TRBJ2-5 provide the parts outside the CDR3, is KAGVTQTPRYLIKTRGQQVTLSCSPISGHRSVSWYQQTPGQGLQFLFEYFSETQRNKGNFPGRFSGRQFSNSRSEMNVSTLELGDSALYLCASSLAPAGVQETQYFGPGTRLLVL.

This rearrangement joins TRBV28 to TRBJ2-3; tentatively, D is TRBD2 (5 bases). The length of the CDR3 is 16 residues. Trimming left V 2 bases short and J 3 bases short, with 15 bases between. The germline gives CDR1 MDHEN, CDR2 SYDVKM. CDR3 sequence: CASSLVPAAATDTQYF. The CDR3 DNA reads TGTGCCAGCAGTTTAGTGCCGGCAGCGGCTACAGATACGCAGTATTTT.

The V and J genes are TRBV7-9 and TRBJ2-1; D unresolved. Germline V lookup: CDR1 SEHNR, CDR2 FQNEAQ (reference sequence). The ends were cut back, 5 bases at V and 9 bases at J, with 8 bases in the middle. The CDR3 spans 11 residues. In nucleotides, the CDR3 is TGTGCCAGCAGCCAAGCTGGTGAGCAGTTCTTC. Its protein product is CASSQAGEQFF.

This sequence joins TRBV6-1 and TRBJ2-1; D unclear. CDR3 size: 15 residues. Germline lookup yields CDR1 MNHNS and CDR2 SASEGT. V lost 5 bases and J lost 7, with 18 bases in between. CDR3 residues: CASSLTRFSWNEQFF. DNA of the CDR3: TGTGCCAGCAGTCTTACGCGGTTTTCGTGGAATGAGCAGTTCTTC.

The chain links TRBV5-1 to TRBJ2-1; D unclear. Germline-derived CDR1 and CDR2 are SGHRS and YFSETQ. V was pared by 0 bases and J by 8 bases, with 9 bases between. The CDR3 covers 13 residues. CDR3 sequence: CASSLVTNDEQFF. DNA for the CDR3: TGCGCCAGCAGCTTGGTTACTAACGATGAGCAGTTCTTC.

The genes are TRBV5-6 and TRBJ1-6; 7 nucleotides line up with TRBD1. The CDR3 has 15 residues. The V and J ends lost 5 bases and 7 bases, in that order; junction bases with no gene match: 9. From germline, CDR1 is SGHDT and CDR2 YYEEEE. In DNA, the CDR3 is TGTGCCAGCAGACAATTTGACAGGGAAAATTCACCCCTCCACTTT. It specifies CASRQFDRENSPLHF.

V gene TRBV5-1 combines with J gene TRBJ2-5; D gene unclear. This CDR3 has 14 residues. Germline assignment: CDR1 SGHRS and CDR2 YFSETQ. With 2 bases removed from V and 5 bases from J, the gap between germline ends came to 13 bases. The CDR3 region has the DNA TGCGCCAGCAGCTTCGGTAGTCTTTCGGAGACCCAGTACTTC. This translates into CASSFGSLSETQYF.

Only a few counts were recorded for this clone. V is TRBV5-1 and J is TRBJ2-2; no firm D call. V was clipped by 4 bases and J by 6 bases, with 13 bases between them. CDR3 size: 14 residues. CDR1 is SGHRS and CDR2 is YFSETQ in the germline V gene. The CDR3 loop reads CASSLPASPGELFF. The CDR3 DNA sequence: TGCGCCAGCAGCCTCCCCGCCAGTCCCGGGGAGCTGTTTTTT.

This clone was detected once. This CDR3 reads CASSLAETRTDTQYF. The CDR3 nucleotides are TGTGCCAGCAGCTTAGCAGAGACTCGCACAGATACGCAGTATTTT. The V call is TRBV11-1, the J call TRBJ2-3; no clear D. The germline V and J ends were trimmed by 0 bases and 1 base, with 8 bases remaining between them. CDR3 length equals 15 residues. Germline values: CDR1 SGHAT, CDR2 FQDESV (reference sequence). Full variable domain (outside the CDR3, taken from reference TRBV11-1 and TRBJ2-3): EAEVAQSPRYKITEKSQAVAFWCDPISGHATLYWYRQILGQGPELLVQFQDESVVDDSQLPKDRFSAERLKGVDSTLKIQPAELGDSAMYLCASSLAETRTDTQYFGPGTRLTVL.

The chain joins TRBV5-6 to TRBJ1-5, with no clear D. The CDR3 sequence is 15 residues long. Trimming pared 6 bases from V and 0 bases from J, leaving 13 bases between. Germline V CDR1 and CDR2: SGHDT, YYEEEE. CDR3 in DNA: TGTGCCAGCACCCTGGCGGGGAATAGCAATCAGCCCCAGCATTTT. This encodes CASTLAGNSNQPQHF.

The chain uses TRBV7-9 and TRBJ2-7, with 8 bases fitting TRBD2. The trim removed 3 bases at V and 4 bases at J, leaving 2 bases unmatched. The germline V gene encodes CDR1 SEHNR and CDR2 FQNEAQ (reference sequence). The CDR3 has 13 residues. This chain's CDR3 is CASSFGGGYEQYF. The CDR3 DNA sequence: TGTGCCAGCAGCTTCGGGGGGGGATACGAGCAGTACTTC. Together with reference TRBV7-9 and TRBJ2-7, the CDR3 gives the full variable domain: DTGVSQNPRHKITKRGQNVTFRCDPISEHNRLYWYRQTLGQGPEFLTYFQNEAQLEKSRLLSDRFSAERPKGSFSTLEIQRTEQGDSAMYLCASSFGGGYEQYFGPGTRLTVT.

The V and J genes are TRBV4-1 and TRBJ1-2, with D possibly matching TRBD1 (5 bases). Germline values: CDR1 MGHRA, CDR2 YSYEKL. The ends were cut back, 4 bases at V and 8 bases at J, with 17 bases in the middle. The CDR3 consists of 14 residues. In DNA form, the CDR3 reads TGCGCCAGCAGCCCGTTGGACACGGCGAGCGGCTACACCTTC. Protein: CASSPLDTASGYTF.